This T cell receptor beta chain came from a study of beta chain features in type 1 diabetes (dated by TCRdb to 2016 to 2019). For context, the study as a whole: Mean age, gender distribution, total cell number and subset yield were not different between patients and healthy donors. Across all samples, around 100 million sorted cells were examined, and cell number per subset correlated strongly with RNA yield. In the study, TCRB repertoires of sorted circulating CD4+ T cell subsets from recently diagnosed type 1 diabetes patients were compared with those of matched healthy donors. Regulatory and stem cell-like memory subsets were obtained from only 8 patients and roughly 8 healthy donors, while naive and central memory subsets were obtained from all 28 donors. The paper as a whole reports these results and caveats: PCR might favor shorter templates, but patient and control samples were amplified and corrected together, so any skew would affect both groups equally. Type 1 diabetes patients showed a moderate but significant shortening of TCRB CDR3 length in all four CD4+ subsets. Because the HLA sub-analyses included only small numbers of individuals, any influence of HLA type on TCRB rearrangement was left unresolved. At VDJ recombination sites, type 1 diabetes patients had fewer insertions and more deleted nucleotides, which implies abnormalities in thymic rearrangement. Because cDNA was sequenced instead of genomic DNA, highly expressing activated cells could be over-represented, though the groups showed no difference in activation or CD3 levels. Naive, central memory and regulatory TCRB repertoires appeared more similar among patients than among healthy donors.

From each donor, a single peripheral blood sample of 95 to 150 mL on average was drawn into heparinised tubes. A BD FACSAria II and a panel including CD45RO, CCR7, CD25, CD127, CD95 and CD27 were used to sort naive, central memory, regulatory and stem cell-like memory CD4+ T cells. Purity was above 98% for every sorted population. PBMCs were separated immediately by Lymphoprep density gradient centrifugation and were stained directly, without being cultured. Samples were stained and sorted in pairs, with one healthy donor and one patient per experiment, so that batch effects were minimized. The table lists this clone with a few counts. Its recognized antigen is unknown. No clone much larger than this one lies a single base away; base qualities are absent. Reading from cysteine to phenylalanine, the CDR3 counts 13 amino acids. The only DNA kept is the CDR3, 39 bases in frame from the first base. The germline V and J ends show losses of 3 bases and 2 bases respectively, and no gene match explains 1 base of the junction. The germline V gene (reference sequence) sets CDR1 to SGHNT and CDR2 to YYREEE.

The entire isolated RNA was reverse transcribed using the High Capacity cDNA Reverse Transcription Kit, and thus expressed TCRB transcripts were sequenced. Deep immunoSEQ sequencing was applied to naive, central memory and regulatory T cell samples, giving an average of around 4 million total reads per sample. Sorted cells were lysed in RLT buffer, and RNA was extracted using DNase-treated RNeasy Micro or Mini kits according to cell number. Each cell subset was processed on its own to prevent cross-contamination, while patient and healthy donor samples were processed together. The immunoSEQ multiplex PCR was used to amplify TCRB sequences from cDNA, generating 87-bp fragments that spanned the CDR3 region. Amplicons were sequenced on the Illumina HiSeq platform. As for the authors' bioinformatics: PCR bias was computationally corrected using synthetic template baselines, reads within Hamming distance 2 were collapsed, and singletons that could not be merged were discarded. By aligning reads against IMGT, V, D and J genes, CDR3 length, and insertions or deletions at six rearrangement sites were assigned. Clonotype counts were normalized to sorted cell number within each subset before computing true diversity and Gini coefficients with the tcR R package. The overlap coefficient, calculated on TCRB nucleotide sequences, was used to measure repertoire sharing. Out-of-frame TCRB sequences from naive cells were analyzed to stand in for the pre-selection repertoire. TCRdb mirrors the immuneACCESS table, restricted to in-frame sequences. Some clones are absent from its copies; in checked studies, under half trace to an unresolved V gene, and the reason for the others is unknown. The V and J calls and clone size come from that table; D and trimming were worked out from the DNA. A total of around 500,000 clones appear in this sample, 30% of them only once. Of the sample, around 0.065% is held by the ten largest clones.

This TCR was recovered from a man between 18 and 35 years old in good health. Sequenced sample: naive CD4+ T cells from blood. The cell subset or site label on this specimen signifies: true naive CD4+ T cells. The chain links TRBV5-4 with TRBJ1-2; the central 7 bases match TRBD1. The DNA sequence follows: TGTGCCAGCAGCTCACAGGGGAACTATGGCTACACCTTC. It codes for CASSSQGNYGYTF.